Reported below is one T cell receptor (beta chain). The data were obtained in a study of blood T cell repertoires in COVID-19. Whole-study context: The cDNA or gDNA used as material had been derived from T cells, B-cell-depleted T cells, or PBMCs.

Source study methods: Amplified reference gene primers provided the basis for estimating nucleated cell counts. Assay used: immunoSEQ multiplex PCR; TCRdb lists only in-frame clones, some missing. The V and J calls and the clone size are those of that table, but D and trimming were determined from the DNA. Altogether approximately 74,000 clones are present, 65% to 85% being singletons, with the ten largest covering approximately 2.5%. In germline, CDR1 is SGHRS, CDR2 YFSETQ. The CDR3 is 16 residues long. V was pared by 4 bases and J by 4 bases, with 9 bases of the junction left unmatched. The source material was peripheral blood. The clonotype was recovered from a man older than 75 with active or convalescent COVID-19. The rearrangement joins TRBV5-1 to TRBJ2-3; 10 nucleotides line up with TRBD2. For the CDR3, the DNA is TGCGCCAGCAGCCGCCCCGTAGCGGGGGGTCCAGATACGCAGTATTTT. This translates into CASSRPVAGGPDTQYF. The full variable domain, in which reference TRBV5-1 and TRBJ2-3 provide the parts outside the CDR3, is KAGVTQTPRYLIKTRGQQVTLSCSPISGHRSVSWYQQTPGQGLQFLFEYFSETQRNKGNFPGRFSGRQFSNSRSEMNVSTLELGDSALYLCASSRPVAGGPDTQYFGPGTRLTVL.